The TCR beta chain described here comes from a study of cytomegalovirus exposure and HLA in healthy donors. Points from the study as a whole: Available immune exposure information was restricted to CMV serostatus only. What a later analysis reportedly showed was that an Asian-associated ancestry cluster had fewer N-insertions than the roughly 670-donor mean. Prior analysis indicated that the majority of TCR beta V segments exhibited productivity approximately 90% or approximately 30% of the time.

Amplification used 60 Vbeta primers and 13 Jbeta primers. The data were produced by immunoSEQ multiplex PCR, yet TCRdb's version contains in-frame clones alone and is incomplete. The top ten hold just under 5% of the sample, which has approximately 160,000 clones, more than 60% seen once. In regard to this clone: Its antigen remains unidentified.

The sequence derives from a male donor in good health and CMV-seronegative. The sample comprised PBMCs.

CDR3 sequence reads: CASSPGSYTEAFF. CDR3 DNA: TGTGCCAGCAGCCCAGGGTCCTACACTGAAGCTTTCTTT. The chain carries TRBV7-2 and TRBJ1-1, with TRBD1 as a possible D gene (5 bases). CDR3 length: 13 residues. V lost 5 bases and J 3 bases, leaving 10 bases between the germline ends. Germline loops: CDR1 SGHTA, CDR2 FQGNSA.